The rows below give T cell receptor beta chains drawn from one sample of a study of vaccination effects on CD4 cells after COVID-19. Clones were sequenced by immunoSEQ multiplex PCR, and TCRdb holds only the in-frame ones, with some missing. The table has roughly 20,000 clones, approximately 63% seen once. Their target antigens are unknown. The sample consisted of CD4+ T cells from PBMCs cultured with HCoV-229E spike peptides, taken before COVID-19 vaccination. The receptors originated from a human donor who received a COVID-19 vaccine. Both conserved end residues are part of each CDR3. The order of the fields is V gene, D gene, clone size, J gene, CDR3 protein, CDR3 DNA. D genes are given only for firm matches. Not all rows give a size; the values are once, few, many and, for expanded clones, a class.

V: TRBV4-1; D: NA; size: NA; J: TRBJ2-2; CDR3: CASSRTVPTDTGELFF; DNA: TGCGCCAGCAGCCGAACAGTCCCCACGGACACCGGGGAGCTGTTTTTT
V: TRBV5-1; D: TRBD2; size: NA; J: TRBJ2-7; CDR3: CASSLALAGGLSYEQYF; DNA: TGCGCCAGCAGCTTGGCCTTAGCGGGAGGCCTCTCCTACGAGCAGTACTTC
V: TRBV3-1/TRBV3-2; D: NA; size: NA; J: TRBJ2-3; CDR3: CASSQKGQGAIDTQYF; DNA: TGTGCCAGCAGCCAGAAAGGGCAAGGAGCCATAGATACGCAGTATTTT
V: TRBV24-1; D: NA; size: NA; J: TRBJ2-7; CDR3: CATGDGSYEQYF; DNA: TGTGCCACCGGGGACGGCTCCTACGAGCAGTACTTC
V: TRBV7-7; D: NA; size: few; J: TRBJ2-1; CDR3: CASSLGIFNEQFF; DNA: TGTGCCAGCAGCTTAGGAATCTTCAATGAGCAGTTCTTC
V: TRBV12-3/TRBV12-4; D: NA; size: NA; J: TRBJ2-3; CDR3: CASSLGEADTQYF; DNA: TGTGCCAGCAGTTTGGGGGAAGCAGATACGCAGTATTTT
V: TRBV5-1; D: TRBD1; size: NA; J: TRBJ2-7; CDR3: CASSQNRGLSYEQYF; DNA: TGCGCCAGCAGCCAAAACAGGGGCCTCTCCTACGAGCAGTACTTC
V: TRBV29-1; D: NA; size: few; J: TRBJ1-1; CDR3: CSVGHTEAFF; DNA: TGCAGCGTTGGTCACACTGAAGCTTTCTTT
V: TRBV27; D: NA; size: NA; J: TRBJ2-3; CDR3: CASSLVGGSGTDTQYF; DNA: TGTGCCAGCAGTTTAGTGGGGGGATCTGGCACAGATACGCAGTATTTT
V: TRBV5-6; D: NA; size: NA; J: TRBJ1-4; CDR3: CARGRVWLNEKLFF; DNA: TGTGCCAGGGGGCGGGTTTGGCTTAATGAAAAACTGTTTTTT
V: TRBV2; D: NA; size: NA; J: TRBJ1-5; CDR3: CASRGELGQPQHF; DNA: TGTGCCAGCAGGGGTGAGCTTGGTCAGCCCCAGCATTTT
V: TRBV12-1; D: NA; size: NA; J: TRBJ2-7; CDR3: CASSWGQGSYEQYF; DNA: NA
V: TRBV29-1; D: NA; size: NA; J: TRBJ2-1; CDR3: CSVGRVIDYNEQFF; DNA: TGCAGCGTTGGGAGGGTTATCGACTACAATGAGCAGTTCTTC
V: TRBV7-9; D: NA; size: NA; J: TRBJ1-1; CDR3: CASSEWEWEGRNTEAFF; DNA: TGTGCCAGCAGCGAATGGGAATGGGAGGGAAGGAACACTGAAGCTTTCTTT
V: TRBV6-2/TRBV6-3; D: NA; size: NA; J: TRBJ2-5; CDR3: CASSRDYRETQYF; DNA: TGTGCCAGCAGTCGAGACTACCGCGAGACCCAGTACTTC
V: TRBV7-9; D: TRBD2; size: NA; J: TRBJ2-1; CDR3: CASSPRLAGGGREQFF; DNA: TGTGCCAGCAGCCCCAGGCTAGCGGGGGGAGGACGGGAGCAGTTCTTC
V: TRBV4-1; D: NA; size: few; J: TRBJ1-6; CDR3: CASSQDIGRVWTPLHF; DNA: TGCGCCAGCAGCCAAGATATCGGGAGGGTATGGACGCCCCTCCACTTT
V: TRBV5-6; D: TRBD1; size: few; J: TRBJ1-2; CDR3: CASSITGTGNYGYTF; DNA: TGTGCCAGCAGTATTACCGGGACAGGGAACTATGGCTACACCTTC
V: TRBV10-3; D: TRBD1; size: NA; J: TRBJ2-6; CDR3: CAITGGQGTSGANVLTF; DNA: TGTGCCATCACCGGGGGACAGGGGACCTCTGGGGCCAACGTCCTGACTTTC
V: TRBV18; D: TRBD1; size: NA; J: TRBJ2-5; CDR3: CASSPGQGGEETQYF; DNA: TGTGCCAGCTCCCCGGGACAGGGGGGGGAAGAGACCCAGTACTTC
V: TRBV9; D: NA; size: NA; J: TRBJ2-1; CDR3: CASSAVGGYNEQFF; DNA: TGTGCCAGCAGCGCAGTTGGTGGGTACAATGAGCAGTTCTTC
V: TRBV6-1; D: NA; size: NA; J: TRBJ1-3; CDR3: CASSDGRFGPTIYF; DNA: TGTGCCAGCAGTGATGGGCGGTTTGGGCCCACCATATATTTT
V: TRBV5-1; D: NA; size: NA; J: TRBJ2-2; CDR3: CASSPGGSNTGELFF; DNA: TGCGCCAGCAGCCCCGGGGGCTCGAACACCGGGGAGCTGTTTTTT
V: TRBV3-1/TRBV3-2; D: NA; size: few; J: TRBJ2-7; CDR3: CASSHLGYEQYF; DNA: TGTGCCAGCAGCCACCTTGGGTACGAGCAGTACTTC
V: TRBV5-4; D: TRBD2; size: NA; J: TRBJ2-5; CDR3: CASSLGGLAGQETQYF; DNA: TGTGCCAGCAGCTTGGGGGGCCTAGCGGGACAAGAGACCCAGTACTTC
V: TRBV11-2; D: NA; size: NA; J: TRBJ1-5; CDR3: CASSLTNRRPQHF; DNA: TGTGCCAGCAGCTTAACGAACAGGAGGCCCCAGCATTTT
V: TRBV5-1; D: TRBD1; size: NA; J: TRBJ2-3; CDR3: CASSAGQGTDTQYF; DNA: TGCGCCAGCAGCGCCGGACAGGGCACAGATACGCAGTATTTT
V: TRBV7-9; D: NA; size: few; J: TRBJ1-1; CDR3: CASSLGTAWSSEAFF; DNA: TGTGCCAGCAGCTTAGGGACGGCCTGGTCGTCTGAAGCTTTCTTT
V: TRBV12-5; D: NA; size: few; J: TRBJ2-6; CDR3: CASAPGAGANVLTF; DNA: TGTGCTAGTGCCCCCGGGGCTGGGGCCAACGTCCTGACTTTC
V: TRBV12-3/TRBV12-4; D: TRBD1; size: NA; J: TRBJ1-5; CDR3: CASTSTGGQPQHF; DNA: TGTGCCAGCACCTCGACAGGGGGTCAGCCCCAGCATTTT
V: TRBV9; D: NA; size: NA; J: TRBJ1-6; CDR3: CASRRENSPLHF; DNA: TGTGCCAGCAGAAGGGAGAATTCACCCCTCCACTTT
V: TRBV7-9; D: TRBD1; size: NA; J: TRBJ1-2; CDR3: CASRLGTGAYGYTF; DNA: TGTGCCAGCAGACTCGGGACAGGGGCCTATGGCTACACCTTC
V: TRBV5-1; D: NA; size: NA; J: TRBJ2-2; CDR3: CASSLEDANTGELFF; DNA: TGCGCCAGCAGCTTGGAGGACGCCAACACCGGGGAGCTGTTTTTT
V: TRBV7-2; D: NA; size: medium-sized; J: TRBJ2-3; CDR3: CASSLYQTTDTQYF; DNA: TGTGCCAGCAGCTTATATCAAACCACAGATACGCAGTATTTT
V: TRBV5-1; D: TRBD1; size: once; J: TRBJ1-1; CDR3: CASSYRDRGTEAFF; DNA: TGCGCCAGCAGTTACCGGGACAGGGGAACTGAAGCTTTCTTT
V: TRBV3-1/TRBV3-2; D: TRBD1; size: NA; J: TRBJ1-2; CDR3: CASSRTFQGAHGYTF; DNA: TGTGCCAGCAGCCGAACGTTTCAGGGGGCACACGGCTACACCTTC
V: TRBV5-6; D: NA; size: NA; J: TRBJ2-1; CDR3: CASSLAVNNEQFF; DNA: TGTGCCAGCAGCTTGGCCGTTAACAATGAGCAGTTCTTC